The 2 T cell receptor beta chains given below trace back to one sample, sequenced in a study of beta chain features in type 1 diabetes. Reverse transcription of all isolated RNA meant that expressed TCRB transcripts were sequenced. Profiling relied on immunoSEQ multiplex PCR, and the TCRdb table lists in-frame clones only, not all of them. The data hold 120,000 to 150,000 clones, with about 50% observed a single time. The sequenced material came from Tregs from blood. The source is a man between 18 and 35 years old in good health.

This chain connects TRBV19 to TRBJ2-2; 10 bases agree with TRBD1. V lost 7 bases, J lost 6 bases, and 20 bases stayed unmatched. CDR1 and CDR2 from the germline V gene are LNHDA and SQIVND (reference sequence). This CDR3 region has 19 residues. The CDR3 here is CASNIGTGAPGWRPGELFF. Here the CDR3 DNA reads TGTGCCAGTAATATCGGGACAGGGGCCCCAGGGTGGCGACCCGGGGAGCTGTTTTTT.

The chain couples TRBV28 to TRBJ1-6, with 7 nucleotides matching TRBD1. CDR3 length equals 16 residues. Per germline, CDR1 MDHEN and CDR2 SYDVKM. V shed 5 bases, J shed 8 bases, and the junction held 12 bases outside the gene matches. The CDR3 nucleotides are TGTGCCAGCAGTCTGAGTTGGAGGGGGCAGGATTCACCCCTCCACTTT. This gives the protein CASSLSWRGQDSPLHF.